These T cell receptor beta chains were read from a single sample in a study of CD8 T cells in Susac syndrome. TCRdb reprocessed the immunoSEQ multiplex PCR reads via MiXCR and lists one record per CDR3 protein. The table has approximately 150,000 distinct CDR3 sequences, approximately 93% seen once. The source material was CD4+ T cells from PBMCs. The source is a human donor with multiple sclerosis. CDR3s include the opening cysteine and the closing phenylalanine or tryptophan. A D gene is named only where the DNA matches it firmly. Size tells how often a clone was seen (once, few, many) or the class of an expanded clone, and some rows leave it out.

abundance,d_gene,j_gene,v_gene,CDR3nt,CDR3aa
-,-,TRBJ2-7,TRBV29-1,TGCAGCGTTGAGGCCCCCTACGAGCAGTACTTC,CSVEAPYEQYF
-,-,TRBJ1-2,TRBV20-1,TGCAGTGCCAAGGCAGGGAGCTATGGCTACACCTTC,CSAKAGSYGYTF
-,TRBD1,TRBJ1-2,TRBV5-1,TGCGCCAGCAGCCCGATGACAGGGAACTATGGCTACACCTTC,CASSPMTGNYGYTF
-,-,TRBJ1-5,TRBV6-1,TGTGCCAGCGCTCAGGTTTTGGACCAGCAGCCCCAGCATTTT,CASAQVLDQQPQHF
-,TRBD2,TRBJ2-5,TRBV18,TGTGCCAGCTCACCGGGACTAGCAGTCCAAGAGACCCAGTACTTC,CASSPGLAVQETQYF
-,-,TRBJ1-1,TRBV4-3,TGCGCCAGCAGCCAAGATCTCCCCCAGAACACTGAAGCTTTCTTT,CASSQDLPQNTEAFF
-,TRBD2,TRBJ2-5,TRBV10-3,TGTGCCATCAGTGTGGGGGGGACTAGCGGGTTCCAAGAGACCCAGTACTTC,CAISVGGTSGFQETQYF
once,TRBD2,TRBJ2-2,TRBV3-1,TGTGCCAGCAACTCGGGACTAGCAACCGGGGAGCTGTTTTTT,CASNSGLATGELFF
-,TRBD1,TRBJ1-1,TRBV29-1,TGCAGCGTTGTTGGACAGGTTAACACTGAAGCTTTCTTT,CSVVGQVNTEAFF
-,TRBD1,TRBJ1-1,TRBV20-1,TGCAGCTACGTCAGGGGGCTCGGGGGCACTGAAGCTTTCTTT,CSYVRGLGGTEAFF
few,-,TRBJ1-3,TRBV3-1,TGTGCCAGCAGCCAAGGTACTCGCTCTGGAAACACCATATATTTT,CASSQGTRSGNTIYF
-,-,TRBJ2-7,TRBV12-3/TRBV12-4,TGTGCCAGCAGTTTAGGGCAGGGAGCCGGGCAGTACTTC,CASSLGQGAGQYF
-,-,TRBJ1-2,TRBV5-8,TGTGCCAGCAGCTACAGTGATGGCTACACCTTC,CASSYSDGYTF
-,TRBD1,TRBJ1-1,TRBV12-3/TRBV12-4,TGTGCCAGCTCACGGACAGGGAATCTTTTCTTT,CASSRTGNLFF
-,-,TRBJ1-1,TRBV18,TGTGCCAGCTCACCAGGGGTCACCATGAACACTGAAGCTTTCTTT,CASSPGVTMNTEAFF
-,-,TRBJ1-6,TRBV9,TGTGCCAGCAGCGCAGCGGCGGGGGCCAATTCACCCCTCCACTTT,CASSAAAGANSPLHF
-,-,TRBJ1-1,TRBV6-2/TRBV6-3,TGTGCCAGCAGCTTGACAGCCCTGGGCACTGAAGCTTTCTTT,CASSLTALGTEAFF
-,TRBD1,TRBJ1-1,TRBV5-1,TGCGCCAGCAGCTCAACAGGGGGCGATGGAACTGAAGCTTTCTTT,CASSSTGGDGTEAFF
-,-,TRBJ2-1,TRBV3-1,TGTGCCAGCAGCCACAGAGGGGGCGACGGGGGAAGAGGTGGCTACAATGAGCAGTTCTTC,CASSHRGGDGGRGGYNEQFF
-,-,TRBJ2-7,TRBV5-6,TGTGCCAGCAGCTTGGGGAGATACTACGAGCAGTACTTC,CASSLGRYYEQYF
-,-,TRBJ1-5,TRBV27,TGTGCCAGCAGGGCGGGATATGACCAGGGGTATCAGCCCCAGCATTTT,CASRAGYDQGYQPQHF
-,-,TRBJ2-7,TRBV18,TGTGCCAGCTCACCACCGGCCACCACCTACGAGCAGTACTTC,CASSPPATTYEQYF
-,-,TRBJ1-5,TRBV6-5,TGTGCCAGCAGAATCAGGAGGGAGTATCAGCCCCAGCATTTT,CASRIRREYQPQHF
-,TRBD1,TRBJ1-2,TRBV13,TGTGCCAGCAGCTCACTGGACAGGGAGGGCTACACCTTC,CASSSLDREGYTF
-,TRBD2,TRBJ2-1,TRBV27,TGTGCCAGCAGTCCCCAGATCGCGGGAGGGCCATCGGGTGAGCAGTTCTTC,CASSPQIAGGPSGEQFF
once,-,TRBJ2-4,TRBV20-1,TGCAGTGGTTCGGGAGACGGTAAAGACATTCAGTACTTC,CSGSGDGKDIQYF
once,-,TRBJ2-7,TRBV15,TGTGCCACCAGCAGAGATGTGGCAGGGTCAGGCGAGCAGTACTTC,CATSRDVAGSGEQYF
-,-,TRBJ2-3,TRBV6-1,TGTGCCAGCAGTGAACACTCTGCGGATACGCAGTATTTT,CASSEHSADTQYF
-,-,TRBJ1-1,TRBV28,TGTGCCAGCAGTTTATCGATGGCCCGCGCTTTCTTT,CASSLSMARAFF
-,TRBD2,TRBJ2-5,TRBV30,TGTGCCTGGGGGACTATTGGGGAGACCCAGTACTTC,CAWGTIGETQYF
-,TRBD2,TRBJ2-1,TRBV7-6,TGTGCCAGCAGCTTACAGTCAGGCGGGAGGAGCTACAATGAGCAGTTCTTC,CASSLQSGGRSYNEQFF
-,TRBD2,TRBJ2-1,TRBV6-2/TRBV6-3,TGTGCCAGCAGTTACCAGGGCGGGAGTAGTGAGCAGTTCTTC,CASSYQGGSSEQFF
-,TRBD1,TRBJ2-7,TRBV7-9,TGTGCCAGCAGCTCTGACAGGGGCTTCCCCTCCTACGAGCAGTACTTC,CASSSDRGFPSYEQYF
-,-,TRBJ1-1,TRBV30,TGTGCCTGGAGTCCCTACACTGAAGCTTTCTTT,CAWSPYTEAFF
-,-,TRBJ1-2,TRBV20-1,TGCAGTGCTAGAGAAGGACTGCTCTATGGCTACACCTTC,CSAREGLLYGYTF
-,-,TRBJ2-1,TRBV6-2/TRBV6-3,TGTGCCAGCAGCCGGGCCTCCCACAGCGGCGGAAAAAATGAGCAGTTCTTC,CASSRASHSGGKNEQFF
once,-,TRBJ2-1,TRBV5-6,TGTGCCAGCAGCCCGTGGCGATTTACCAATGAGCAGTTCTTC,CASSPWRFTNEQFF
-,-,TRBJ1-4,TRBV6-1,TGTGCCAGCAGATTTGAAACAGCCGCAACTAATGAAAAACTGTTTTTT,CASRFETAATNEKLFF
-,-,TRBJ1-4,TRBV15,TGTGCCACCAGCAGAGATGGTGGGACCGGTAATGAAAAACTGTTTTTT,CATSRDGGTGNEKLFF
-,-,TRBJ2-5,TRBV3-1,TGTGCCAGCAGCCTCCTTACTCGGGGAGGCCGCCAAGAGACCCAGTACTTC,CASSLLTRGGRQETQYF
-,-,TRBJ2-1,TRBV29-1,TGCAGCGTTGGAGGACCCGGCGGGGCACGCTCCTACAATGAGCAGTTCTTC,CSVGGPGGARSYNEQFF
once,-,TRBJ1-2,TRBV4-2,TGTGCCAGCAGCCAAGAGGCCGCTACTGGAGGGGGGTACACCTTC,CASSQEAATGGGYTF
-,-,TRBJ1-1,TRBV7-9,TGTGCCAGCAGCTTGGGAAGGGGGTCAGAGGAGGCTTTCTTT,CASSLGRGSEEAFF
-,-,TRBJ2-1,TRBV28,TGTGCCAGCAAGGACGGGAGCTCCTACAATGAGCAGTTCTTC,CASKDGSSYNEQFF
-,TRBD2,TRBJ2-1,TRBV29-1,TGCAGCGTTGAAGACTCTAGCGGGACGAACTACAATGAGCAGTTCTTC,CSVEDSSGTNYNEQFF
-,TRBD2,TRBJ2-5,TRBV5-4,TGTGCCAGCAGCTTCCTAGCGGGAGGGGCAGAGACCCAGTACTTC,CASSFLAGGAETQYF
-,-,TRBJ2-7,TRBV25-1,TGTGCCAGCAGTGAATGGGCGGACTCCTACGAGCAGTACTTC,CASSEWADSYEQYF
-,-,TRBJ1-3,TRBV30,TGTGCCTGGAGGACCCTGGGGTATGGAAACACCATATATTTT,CAWRTLGYGNTIYF
-,-,TRBJ1-1,TRBV3-1,TGTGCCAGCAGCCAAGATGTGGAGACTGAAGCTTTCTTT,CASSQDVETEAFF
-,TRBD1,TRBJ1-2,TRBV20-1,TGCAGTGCTAGAGGGACAGGGGAAAGTTACACCTTC,CSARGTGESYTF
-,TRBD1,TRBJ2-3,TRBV2,TGTGCCAGCAGTGAACTATGGACAGGGGGAGGCACAGATACGCAGTATTTT,CASSELWTGGGTDTQYF
-,-,TRBJ1-2,TRBV29-1,TGCAGCGTTGCTTCCAACTATGGCTACACCTTC,CSVASNYGYTF
-,TRBD2,TRBJ2-1,TRBV5-1,TGCGCCAGCAGCCTTACACTAGCGGGAAGCAATGAGCAGTTCTTC,CASSLTLAGSNEQFF
-,-,TRBJ2-5,TRBV4-2,TGTGCCAGCAGCCCCGAGCAGAGAGAGACCCAGTACTTC,CASSPEQRETQYF
-,-,TRBJ2-1,TRBV7-2,TGTGCCAGCATGCTAGACTGGCGGCAGTTCTTC,CASMLDWRQFF
-,-,TRBJ2-6,TRBV4-1,TGCGCCAGCAGCCAACCGTTCTCTGGGGCCAACGTCCTGACTTTC,CASSQPFSGANVLTF
-,-,TRBJ2-5,TRBV7-2,TGTGCCAGCAGCTTTCAGGGCGTCGGGGGAGAGACCCAGTACTTC,CASSFQGVGGETQYF